The clone carrying this TCR beta chain was detected once. This specimen comes from a study of blood T cell repertoires in COVID-19. The wider study: Acute and convalescent COVID-19 samples came from the United States, Italy and Spain. T cells, B-cell-depleted T cells, or PBMCs provided the cDNA or gDNA that served as material.

Per the authors' pipeline: From reference gene primer amplification, estimates of nucleated cell counts were derived. Clones were read by immunoSEQ multiplex PCR, and TCRdb kept only the in-frame ones, dropping some. V and J calls plus clone size are reproduced from that table; the DNA served to infer D and trimming. The profile shows about 40,000 clones, 80% of them singletons. Trimming cost V 5 bases and J 4 bases; bases outside gene matches: 3. CDR3 size: 14 residues. The germline V gene has CDR1 SGDLS and CDR2 YYNGEE. This receptor was taken from a man older than 75 with active or convalescent COVID-19. Sequencing used peripheral blood. The chain links TRBV9 to TRBJ1-2; 12 bases agree with TRBD1. The chain's CDR3 is CASRGTGGGYGYTF. The CDR3 DNA reads as TGTGCCAGCAGGGGGACAGGGGGCGGCTATGGCTACACCTTC.